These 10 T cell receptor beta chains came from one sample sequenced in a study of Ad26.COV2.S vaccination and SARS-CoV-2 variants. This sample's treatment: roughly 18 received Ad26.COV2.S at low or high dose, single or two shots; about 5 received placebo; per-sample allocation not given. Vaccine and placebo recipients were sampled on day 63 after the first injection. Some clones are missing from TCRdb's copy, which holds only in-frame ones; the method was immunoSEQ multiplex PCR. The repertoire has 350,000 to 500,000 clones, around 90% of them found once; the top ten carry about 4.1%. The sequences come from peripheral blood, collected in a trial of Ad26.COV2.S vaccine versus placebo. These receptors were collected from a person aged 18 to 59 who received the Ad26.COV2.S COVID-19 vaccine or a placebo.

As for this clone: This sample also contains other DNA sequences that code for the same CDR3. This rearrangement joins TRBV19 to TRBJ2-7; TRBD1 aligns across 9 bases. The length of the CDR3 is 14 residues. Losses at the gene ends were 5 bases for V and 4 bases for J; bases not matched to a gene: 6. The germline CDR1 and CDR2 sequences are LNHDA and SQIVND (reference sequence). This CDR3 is CASSPGTGPYEQYF. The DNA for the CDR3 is TGTGCCAGTAGTCCCGGGACAGGGCCTTACGAGCAGTACTTC.

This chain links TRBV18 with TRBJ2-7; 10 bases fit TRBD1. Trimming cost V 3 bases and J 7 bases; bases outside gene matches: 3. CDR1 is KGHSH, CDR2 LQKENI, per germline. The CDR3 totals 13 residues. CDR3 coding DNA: TGTGCCAGCTCACCCGGGACAGGGGAAGAGCAGTACTTC. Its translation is CASSPGTGEEQYF. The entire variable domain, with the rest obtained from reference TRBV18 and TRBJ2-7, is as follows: NAGVMQNPRHLVRRRGQEARLRCSPMKGHSHVYWYRQLPEEGLKFMVYLQKENIIDESGMPKERFSAEFPKEGPSILRIQQVVRGDSAAYFCASSPGTGEEQYFGPGTRLTVT.

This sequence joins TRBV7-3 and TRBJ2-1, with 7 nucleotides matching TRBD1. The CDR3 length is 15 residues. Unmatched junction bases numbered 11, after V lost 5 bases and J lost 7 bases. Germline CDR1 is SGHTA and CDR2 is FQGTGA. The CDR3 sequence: CASSLDRVSPNEQFF. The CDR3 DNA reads TGTGCCAGCAGCCTCGACAGGGTGTCCCCTAATGAGCAGTTCTTC.

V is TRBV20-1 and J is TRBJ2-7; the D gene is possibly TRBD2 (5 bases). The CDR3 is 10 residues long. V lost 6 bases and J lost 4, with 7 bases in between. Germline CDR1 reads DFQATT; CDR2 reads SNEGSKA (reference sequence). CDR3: CSAQRYEQYF. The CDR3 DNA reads TGCAGTGCCCAGCGGTACGAGCAGTACTTC.

In nucleotides, the CDR3 is TGCGCCAGCAGCTTGGTCCCCGTGGGGGGCTCCTACGAGCAGTACTTC. Protein product: CASSLVPVGGSYEQYF. The rearrangement joins TRBV5-1 to TRBJ2-7; D is possibly TRBD2 (6 bases). CDR1 SGHRS and CDR2 YFSETQ come from the germline V gene. V was shortened by 0 bases and J by 0 bases, with 13 bases between the two germline ends. The CDR3 is made up of 16 amino acids. Full variable domain (rest looked up from reference TRBV5-1 and TRBJ2-7): KAGVTQTPRYLIKTRGQQVTLSCSPISGHRSVSWYQQTPGQGLQFLFEYFSETQRNKGNFPGRFSGRQFSNSRSEMNVSTLELGDSALYLCASSLVPVGGSYEQYFGPGTRLTVT.

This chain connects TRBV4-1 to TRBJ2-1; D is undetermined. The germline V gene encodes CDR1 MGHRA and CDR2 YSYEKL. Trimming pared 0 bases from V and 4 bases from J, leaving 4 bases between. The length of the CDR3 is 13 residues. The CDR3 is CASSQERYNEQFF. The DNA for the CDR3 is TGCGCCAGCAGCCAAGAGCGTTACAATGAGCAGTTCTTC.

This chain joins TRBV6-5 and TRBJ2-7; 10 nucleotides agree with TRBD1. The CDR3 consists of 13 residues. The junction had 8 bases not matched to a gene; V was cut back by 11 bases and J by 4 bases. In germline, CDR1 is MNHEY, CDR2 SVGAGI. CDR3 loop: CAGGQGGTYEQYF. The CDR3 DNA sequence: TGTGCCGGAGGACAGGGGGGAACGTACGAGCAGTACTTC.

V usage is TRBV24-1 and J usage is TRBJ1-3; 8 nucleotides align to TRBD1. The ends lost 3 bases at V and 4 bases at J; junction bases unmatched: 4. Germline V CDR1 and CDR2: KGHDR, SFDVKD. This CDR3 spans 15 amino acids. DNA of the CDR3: TGTGCCACCAGTGATAACGACAGGGGCGGAAACACCATATATTTT. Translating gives CATSDNDRGGNTIYF.

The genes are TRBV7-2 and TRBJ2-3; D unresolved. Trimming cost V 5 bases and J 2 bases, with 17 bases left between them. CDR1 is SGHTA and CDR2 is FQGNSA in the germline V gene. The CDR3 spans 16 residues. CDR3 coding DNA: TGTGCCAGCAGCCAGACGGGTGGCGCTACCACAGATACGCAGTATTTT. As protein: CASSQTGGATTDTQYF.

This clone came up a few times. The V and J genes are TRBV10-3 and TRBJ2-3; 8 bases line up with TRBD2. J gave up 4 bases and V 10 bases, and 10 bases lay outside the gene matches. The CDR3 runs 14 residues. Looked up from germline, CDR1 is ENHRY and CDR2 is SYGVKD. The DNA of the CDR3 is TGTGCCACCCAGCGGGAGAGGGTGGCAGATACGCAGTATTTT. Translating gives CATQRERVADTQYF.